This T cell receptor beta chain was sequenced during a study of neurological immune-mediated disorders. Study findings and constraints: HTLV-1-associated myelopathy had the most TCR clonal expansion, and multiple sclerosis had the least, less than healthy controls. The absence of any CDR3 amino acid sequence shared by expanded clones across subjects suggests that repertoires were private in all groups.

The cDNA was generated through 5'RACE incorporating 10-nucleotide random UMIs. In TCRdb, the 5' RACE reads were re-called with MiXCR into one record per CDR3 protein. The table records 80,000 or so distinct CDR3 sequences, roughly 9% of them present only once. V was clipped by 4 bases and J by 3 bases; unmatched bases: 6. This CDR3 region has 15 residues. Per germline, CDR1 SQVTM and CDR2 ANQGSEA. This clonotype was counted many times. Its target is not known. Unsorted libraries were generated from 2 million PBMCs. These cells had been stored in RNAlater at -80 C. The sequencing input was PBMCs. The receptor was isolated from a man between 45 and 60 years old in good health. The chain employs TRBV29-1 and TRBJ1-4; TRBD1 matches 9 bases. In DNA, the CDR3 is TGCAGCGTTGCGGACAGGGGAACAGCTAATGAAAAACTGTTTTTT. It translates to CSVADRGTANEKLFF.